This T cell receptor beta chain was captured by sequencing in a study of shared clonotypes between healthy human individuals. Study-level background: Donors consisted of two women and three men between 18 and 49.

CDR1 is SGHDN and CDR2 is FVKESK in the germline V gene. The CDR3 is made up of 16 amino acids. Trimming shortened V by 0 bases and J by 0 bases, and 11 bases separated the two germline ends. A few counts support this clone. Antigen: not known. Method: immunoSEQ multiplex PCR; TCRdb's copy keeps in-frame clones and lacks some. The sample lists 200,000 to 250,000 clones; approximately 65% were seen once. Study results and limitations: Generally, estimated richness proved larger in naive subsets than it did in memory subsets.

The receptor's source is a man aged 25 to 40 in good health. The sample comprised memory CD4+ T cells sorted from blood. As for subset: CD45RA-negative fraction. This chain links TRBV14 with TRBJ1-1; no clear D gene. Written as DNA, the CDR3 is TGTGCCAGCAGCCAAGATCTTCCCGGGCTGAACACTGAAGCTTTCTTT. It yields the protein CASSQDLPGLNTEAFF. The entire variable domain, with the rest obtained from reference TRBV14 and TRBJ1-1, is as follows: EAGVTQFPSHSVIEKGQTVTLRCDPISGHDNLYWYRRVMGKEIKFLLHFVKESKQDESGMPNNRFLAERTGGTYSTLKVQPAELEDSGVYFCASSQDLPGLNTEAFFGQGTRLTVV.